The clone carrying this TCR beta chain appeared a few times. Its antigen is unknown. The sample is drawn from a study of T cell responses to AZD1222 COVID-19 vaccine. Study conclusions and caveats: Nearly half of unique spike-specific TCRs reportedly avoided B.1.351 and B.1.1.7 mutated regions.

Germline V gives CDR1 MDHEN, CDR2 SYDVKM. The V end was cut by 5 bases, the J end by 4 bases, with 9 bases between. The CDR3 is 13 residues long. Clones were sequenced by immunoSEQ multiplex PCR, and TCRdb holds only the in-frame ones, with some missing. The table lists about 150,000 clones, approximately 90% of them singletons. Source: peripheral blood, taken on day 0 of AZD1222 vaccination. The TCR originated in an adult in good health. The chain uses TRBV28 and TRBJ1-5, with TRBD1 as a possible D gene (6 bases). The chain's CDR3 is CASSKRGNQPQHF. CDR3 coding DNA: TGTGCCAGCAGTAAAAGGGGGAATCAGCCCCAGCATTTT.